This TCR beta chain was identified during a study of metastatic and nonmetastatic thyroid tumors. Study-wide background: A comparison of repertoires was made across blood and tumor or nodule tissue from malignant and benign thyroid patients. Notes on the study in general: The reported finding was significantly higher TCR beta diversity in malignant thyroid tumors relative to benign nodules, in blood and tumor.

Until they underwent thyroid surgery, no patient had received any treatment. Of note for this clone: Its antigen is undetermined.

Germline trimming cut 6 bases from V and 3 bases from J; bases unmatched to any gene: 4. This CDR3 is 12 amino acids long. The germline gives CDR1 DFQATT, CDR2 SNEGSKA (reference sequence). Source study methods: CDR3 was compared across clinicopathological groups, and the resulting differences were used to build a distant-metastasis classifier for papillary thyroid cancer. With MiXCR, TCRdb called clones anew from the PCR reads. TCRdb's processing, not the study's, gives the V and J calls here. The table includes 35,000 to 45,000 clones, less than 25% detected once. Sequenced sample: blood. The V and J genes are TRBV20-1 and TRBJ1-1, with 7 nucleotides matching TRBD1. This TCR was recovered from a female donor with papillary thyroid cancer or a benign thyroid nodule (not recorded which). Some clones in this sample may be carry-over from other donors' samples. DNA of the CDR3: TGCAGTGCCCGGGACAGTTACACTGAAGCTTTCTTT. It translates to CSARDSYTEAFF.